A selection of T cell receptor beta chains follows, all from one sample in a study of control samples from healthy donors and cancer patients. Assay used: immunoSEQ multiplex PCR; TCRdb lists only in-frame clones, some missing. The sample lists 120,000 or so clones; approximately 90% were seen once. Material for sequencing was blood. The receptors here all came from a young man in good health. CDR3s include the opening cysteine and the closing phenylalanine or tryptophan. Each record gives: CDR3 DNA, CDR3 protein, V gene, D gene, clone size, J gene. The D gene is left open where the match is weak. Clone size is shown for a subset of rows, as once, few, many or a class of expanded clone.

DNA: TGTGCCAGCAGCCCCCAGGGCTACAGGAACACCGGGGAGCTGTTTTTT; CDR3: CASSPQGYRNTGELFF; V: TRBV7-8; D: NA; size: few; J: TRBJ2-2
DNA: TGTGCCAGCAGTCCGGCGTTGGCCGGGGAGCTGTTTTTT; CDR3: CASSPALAGELFF; V: TRBV6-2/TRBV6-3; D: NA; size: NA; J: TRBJ2-2
DNA: TGTGCCAGTAGAGACAGGGGGGCAAGAGATACGCAGTATTTT; CDR3: CASRDRGARDTQYF; V: TRBV19; D: TRBD1; size: NA; J: TRBJ2-3
DNA: TGTGCCAGCAGCTTTCTTCGGACAGCCGGGGCCAACGTCCTGACTTTC; CDR3: CASSFLRTAGANVLTF; V: TRBV5-6; D: NA; size: few; J: TRBJ2-6
DNA: TGTGCCAGCAGCCAAGGGGGCGTCTCCTACAATGAGCAGTTCTTC; CDR3: CASSQGGVSYNEQFF; V: TRBV7-2; D: TRBD1; size: NA; J: TRBJ2-1
DNA: TGTGCCAGCAGTTACGGCGGGAGGAGGGCAGATACGCAGTATTTT; CDR3: CASSYGGRRADTQYF; V: TRBV6-5; D: TRBD2; size: NA; J: TRBJ2-3
DNA: TGCGCCAGCAGCCACGACAGGGAACTCAATCAGCCCCAGCATTTT; CDR3: CASSHDRELNQPQHF; V: TRBV4-1; D: TRBD1; size: NA; J: TRBJ1-5
DNA: TGTGCCAGCAGTGAGGGACTAGCGGGAAGAACCACCTACAATGAGCAGTTCTTC; CDR3: CASSEGLAGRTTYNEQFF; V: TRBV2; D: TRBD2; size: NA; J: TRBJ2-1
DNA: TGTGCCAGCAGCCAAACAGGACTAAACTATGGCTACACCTTC; CDR3: CASSQTGLNYGYTF; V: TRBV28; D: NA; size: NA; J: TRBJ1-2
DNA: TGTGCCAGCAGTGAGGTCGGGTATGGAAACACCATATATTTT; CDR3: CASSEVGYGNTIYF; V: TRBV6-1; D: NA; size: NA; J: TRBJ1-3
DNA: TGTGCCAGCAGCTTACCCCAGCGGGGAGTCACAGATACGCAGTATTTT; CDR3: CASSLPQRGVTDTQYF; V: TRBV7-9; D: TRBD2; size: NA; J: TRBJ2-3
DNA: TGTGCCAGCAGCTTAGTGACTAGCTCAGATACGCAGTATTTT; CDR3: CASSLVTSSDTQYF; V: TRBV7-9; D: TRBD2; size: NA; J: TRBJ2-3
DNA: TGCAGCGTGGGACCTAGCACAGATACGCAGTATTTT; CDR3: CSVGPSTDTQYF; V: TRBV29-1; D: NA; size: NA; J: TRBJ2-3
DNA: TGTGCCTGGGGACAGGGGGTTAGTTCCTATGGCTACACCTTC; CDR3: CAWGQGVSSYGYTF; V: TRBV30; D: TRBD1; size: NA; J: TRBJ1-2
DNA: TGCGCCAGCAGCTCAGGGACAGGGATGTCTGGGGCCAACGTCCTGACTTTC; CDR3: CASSSGTGMSGANVLTF; V: TRBV5-1; D: TRBD1; size: NA; J: TRBJ2-6
DNA: TGCGCCAGCAGCTTTGGTGGGGACTCCTACAATGAGCAGTTCTTC; CDR3: CASSFGGDSYNEQFF; V: TRBV5-1; D: NA; size: NA; J: TRBJ2-1
DNA: TGTGCCAGCAGCGTGGGTAGCGGGAACCACAATGAGCAGTTCTTC; CDR3: CASSVGSGNHNEQFF; V: TRBV9; D: TRBD2; size: NA; J: TRBJ2-1
DNA: TGTGCCAGCAGCCCGGGCCTCGCGGGGACCCAGTACTTC; CDR3: CASSPGLAGTQYF; V: TRBV27; D: NA; size: NA; J: TRBJ2-5
DNA: TGCAGTGCTAGAGTACCCCAGGGAGCTTTCTTT; CDR3: CSARVPQGAFF; V: TRBV20-1; D: NA; size: NA; J: TRBJ1-1
DNA: TGTGCCAGCAGCCCGACCGTAGCCGGCCTCAATGAGCAGTTCTTC; CDR3: CASSPTVAGLNEQFF; V: TRBV5-5; D: NA; size: NA; J: TRBJ2-1
DNA: TGTGCCAGCAGCCAAGCTGGGGCAGCCGATAACTATGGCTACACCTTC; CDR3: CASSQAGAADNYGYTF; V: TRBV4-2; D: NA; size: NA; J: TRBJ1-2
DNA: TGTGCCAGTAGTGTTACAGGGCACCAAGAGACCCAGTACTTC; CDR3: CASSVTGHQETQYF; V: TRBV19; D: NA; size: NA; J: TRBJ2-5
DNA: TGTGCCAGCAGCCAAGTAGGAGGGGGCCTAGCCAAAAACATTCAGTACTTC; CDR3: CASSQVGGGLAKNIQYF; V: TRBV3-1/TRBV3-2; D: NA; size: NA; J: TRBJ2-4
DNA: TGTGCCAGCAGCTTAGGGCACTCTGGAAACACCATATATTTT; CDR3: CASSLGHSGNTIYF; V: TRBV7-2; D: NA; size: NA; J: TRBJ1-3
DNA: TGTGCCAGCTCACCGTACATCCAGGATAACTATGGCTACACCTTC; CDR3: CASSPYIQDNYGYTF; V: TRBV18; D: NA; size: NA; J: TRBJ1-2
DNA: TGTGCCAGCAGCCTCCTGCGAAGGGACCACTATGGCTACACCTTC; CDR3: CASSLLRRDHYGYTF; V: TRBV7-2; D: NA; size: once; J: TRBJ1-2
DNA: TGTGCCACCAGTGATTTGTTGGATACGCAGTATTTT; CDR3: CATSDLLDTQYF; V: TRBV24-1; D: NA; size: NA; J: TRBJ2-3
DNA: TGCGCCAGCAGCTCGGAGGACGGGGGCATTCAGTACTTC; CDR3: CASSSEDGGIQYF; V: TRBV5-1; D: NA; size: NA; J: TRBJ2-4